This TCR beta chain was recovered during a study of OX40 agonist ivuxolimab in advanced cancers. General study points: Both CD4+ and CD8+ T cell populations in blood had undergone clonal expansion by week 6 at 0.1 to 3.0 mg/kg.

The protocol was immunoSEQ multiplex PCR, while the TCRdb copy is restricted to in-frame clones and leaves out a portion. Among roughly 67,000 clones listed, 80% to 90% were seen once. Details on this clone: What it binds is unknown.

The TCR was taken from an adult with an advanced solid tumor such as melanoma, head and neck, liver or kidney cancer. Sequencing used CD4+ or CD8+ T cells sorted from blood, obtained in a trial of the OX40 agonist ivuxolimab.

The CDR3 DNA follows: TGTGCCAGCAGCCTTTATACAGGGGGCAAGGGCACTGAAGCTTTCTTT. Translated, it gives CASSLYTGGKGTEAFF. V gene TRBV7-9 combines with J gene TRBJ1-1; 9 bases map to TRBD1. This CDR3 is built from 16 residues. V lost 5 bases to trimming and J lost 4 bases; unmatched junction nucleotides: 11. The germline V gene encodes CDR1 SEHNR and CDR2 FQNEAQ (reference sequence).